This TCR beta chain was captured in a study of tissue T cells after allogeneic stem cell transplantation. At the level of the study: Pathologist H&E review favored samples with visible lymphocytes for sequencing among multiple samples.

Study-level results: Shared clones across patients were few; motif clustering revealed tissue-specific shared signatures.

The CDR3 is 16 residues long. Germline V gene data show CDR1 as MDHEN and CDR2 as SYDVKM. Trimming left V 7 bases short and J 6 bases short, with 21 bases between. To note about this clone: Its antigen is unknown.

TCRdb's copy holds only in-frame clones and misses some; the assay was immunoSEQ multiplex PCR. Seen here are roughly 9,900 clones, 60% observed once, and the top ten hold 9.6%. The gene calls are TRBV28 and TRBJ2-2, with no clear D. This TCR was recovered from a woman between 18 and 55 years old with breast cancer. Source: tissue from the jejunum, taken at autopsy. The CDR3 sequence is CASKRSLLGSAGELFF. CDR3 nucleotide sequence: TGTGCCAGCAAGCGATCCTTACTGGGGTCGGCCGGGGAGCTGTTTTTT.